This TCR beta chain was documented in a study of control samples from healthy donors and cancer patients (TCRdb year 2020). On this clone: Its target antigen remains unknown. Base quality data are lacking; no much larger clone is found one base away.

V has 9 bases trimmed and J has 0 bases trimmed; junction bases matching no gene number 11. CDR3 length: 15 amino acids, cysteine to phenylalanine. Only CDR3 DNA remains: 45 bases, in frame from the first base. As encoded in the germline V gene (reference sequence), CDR1 is LNHDA while CDR2 is SQIVND. Library method: the immunoSEQ multiplex PCR assay. TCRdb retrieved this table from immuneACCESS and kept in-frame rearrangements only. Not all clones are present; in checked studies, unresolved V genes account for under half, and no reason is known for the remainder. The sample profile shows under 150,000 clones; 80% to 90% of them were found once. The top ten clones comprise about 1.1% of the sample.

Recombination joined TRBV19 with TRBJ2-7, with TRBD1 identical over 7 junction bases. The TCR sequence derives from a woman in her forties or fifties with colorectal cancer. The material sequenced was PBMCs. The CDR3 has the sequence CASRWSGQVSYEQYF. DNA sequence: TGTGCCAGCCGATGGAGCGGACAGGTCTCCTACGAGCAGTACTTC.